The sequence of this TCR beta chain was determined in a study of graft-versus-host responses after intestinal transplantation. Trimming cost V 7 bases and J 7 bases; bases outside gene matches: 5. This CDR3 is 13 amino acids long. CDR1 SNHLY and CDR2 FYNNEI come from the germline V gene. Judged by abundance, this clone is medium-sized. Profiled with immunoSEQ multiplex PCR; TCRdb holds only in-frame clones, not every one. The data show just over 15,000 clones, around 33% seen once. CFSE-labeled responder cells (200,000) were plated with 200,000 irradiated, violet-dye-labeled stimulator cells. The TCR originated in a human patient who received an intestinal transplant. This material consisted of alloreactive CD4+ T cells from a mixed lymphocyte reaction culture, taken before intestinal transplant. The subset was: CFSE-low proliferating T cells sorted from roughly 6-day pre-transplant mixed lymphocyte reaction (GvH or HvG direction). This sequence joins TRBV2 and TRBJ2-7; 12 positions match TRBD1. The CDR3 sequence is CASKGQGAWEQYF. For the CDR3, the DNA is TGTGCCAGCAAGGGACAGGGGGCATGGGAGCAGTACTTC.